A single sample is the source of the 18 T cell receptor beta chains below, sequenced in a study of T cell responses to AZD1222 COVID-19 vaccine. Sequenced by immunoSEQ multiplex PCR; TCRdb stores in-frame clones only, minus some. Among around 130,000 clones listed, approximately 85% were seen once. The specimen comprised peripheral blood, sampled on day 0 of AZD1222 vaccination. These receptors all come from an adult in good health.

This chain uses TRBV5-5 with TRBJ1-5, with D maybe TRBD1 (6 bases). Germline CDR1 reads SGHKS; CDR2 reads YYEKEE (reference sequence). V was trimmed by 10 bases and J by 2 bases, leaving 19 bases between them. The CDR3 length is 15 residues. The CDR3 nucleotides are TGTGCCTCATCAAGGGGGAATGATGGCAATCAGCCCCAGCATTTT. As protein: CASSRGNDGNQPQHF.

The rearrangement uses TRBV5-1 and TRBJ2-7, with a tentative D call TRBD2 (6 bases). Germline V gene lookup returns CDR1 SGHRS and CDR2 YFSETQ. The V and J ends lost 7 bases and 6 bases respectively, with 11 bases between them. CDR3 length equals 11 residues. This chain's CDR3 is CASGSGVEQYF. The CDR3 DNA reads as TGCGCCAGCGGATCGGGGGTCGAGCAGTACTTC.

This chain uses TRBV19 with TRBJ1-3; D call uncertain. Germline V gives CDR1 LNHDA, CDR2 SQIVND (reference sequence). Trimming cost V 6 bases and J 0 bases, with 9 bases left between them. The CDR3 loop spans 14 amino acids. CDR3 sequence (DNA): TGTGCCAGTAGGGACCTCGGCTCTGGAAACACCATATATTTT. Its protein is CASRDLGSGNTIYF.

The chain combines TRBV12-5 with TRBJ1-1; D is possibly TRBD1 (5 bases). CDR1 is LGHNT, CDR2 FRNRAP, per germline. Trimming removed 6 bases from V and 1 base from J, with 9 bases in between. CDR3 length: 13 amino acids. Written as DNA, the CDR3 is TGTGCTAGTGGCCGGGACTGGAACACTGAAGCTTTCTTT. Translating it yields CASGRDWNTEAFF.

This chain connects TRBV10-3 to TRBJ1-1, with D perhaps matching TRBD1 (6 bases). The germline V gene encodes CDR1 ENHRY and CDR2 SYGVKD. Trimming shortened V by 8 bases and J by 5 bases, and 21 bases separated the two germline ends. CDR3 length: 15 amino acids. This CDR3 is CAIHNGGGEGTEAFF. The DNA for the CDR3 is TGTGCCATCCATAATGGGGGGGGCGAGGGGACTGAAGCTTTCTTT.

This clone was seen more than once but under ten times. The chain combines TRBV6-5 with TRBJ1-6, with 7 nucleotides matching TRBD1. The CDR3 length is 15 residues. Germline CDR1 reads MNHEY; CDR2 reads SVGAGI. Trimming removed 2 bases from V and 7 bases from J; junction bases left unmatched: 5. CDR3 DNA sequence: TGTGCCAGCAGTTACCAGACAGGGAGCAATTCACCCCTCCACTTT. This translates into CASSYQTGSNSPLHF.

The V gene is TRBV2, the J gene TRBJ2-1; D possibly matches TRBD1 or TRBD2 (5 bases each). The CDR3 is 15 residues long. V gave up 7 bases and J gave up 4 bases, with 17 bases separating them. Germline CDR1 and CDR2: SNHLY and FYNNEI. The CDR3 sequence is CASKEDGDHYNEQFF. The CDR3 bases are TGTGCCAGCAAAGAGGACGGGGACCATTACAATGAGCAGTTCTTC.

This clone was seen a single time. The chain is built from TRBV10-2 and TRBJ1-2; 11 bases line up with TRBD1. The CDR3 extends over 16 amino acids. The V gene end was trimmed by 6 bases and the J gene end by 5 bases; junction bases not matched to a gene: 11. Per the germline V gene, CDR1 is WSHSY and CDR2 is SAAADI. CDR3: CASRTIRTGGGYGYTF. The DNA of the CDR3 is TGCGCCAGCAGGACGATTCGGACAGGGGGCGGTTATGGCTACACCTTC.

In DNA, the CDR3 is TGTGCCAGCAGCCACGACCCGGACATTCCTGAAAAACTGTTTTTT. Translation: CASSHDPDIPEKLFF. The chain combines TRBV28 with TRBJ1-4; tentative D call: TRBD1 (5 bases). From germline, CDR1 is MDHEN and CDR2 SYDVKM. V was cut by 6 bases and J by 7 bases, with 18 bases left in between. The length of the CDR3 is 15 residues.

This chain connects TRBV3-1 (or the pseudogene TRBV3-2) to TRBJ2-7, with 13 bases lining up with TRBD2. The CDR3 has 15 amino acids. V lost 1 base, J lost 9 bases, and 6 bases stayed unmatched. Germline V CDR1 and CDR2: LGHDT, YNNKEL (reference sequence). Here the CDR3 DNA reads TGTGCCAGCAGCCAAGGGACTAGCGGGAGTTGTGGGCAGTACTTC. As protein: CASSQGTSGSCGQYF.

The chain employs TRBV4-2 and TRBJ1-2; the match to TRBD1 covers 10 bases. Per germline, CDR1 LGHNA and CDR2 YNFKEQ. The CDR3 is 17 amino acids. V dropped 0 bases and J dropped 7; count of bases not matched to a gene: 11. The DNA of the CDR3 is TGTGCCAGCAGCCAAGATATTGGGGGGACAGGGGATGGTGGCTACACCTTC. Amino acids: CASSQDIGGTGDGGYTF.

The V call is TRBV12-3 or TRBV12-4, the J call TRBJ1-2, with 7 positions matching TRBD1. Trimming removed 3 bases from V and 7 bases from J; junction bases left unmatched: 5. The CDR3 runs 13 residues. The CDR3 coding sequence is TGTGCCAGCAGTTTCGGAGACAGGGCTGGCTACACCTTC. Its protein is CASSFGDRAGYTF.

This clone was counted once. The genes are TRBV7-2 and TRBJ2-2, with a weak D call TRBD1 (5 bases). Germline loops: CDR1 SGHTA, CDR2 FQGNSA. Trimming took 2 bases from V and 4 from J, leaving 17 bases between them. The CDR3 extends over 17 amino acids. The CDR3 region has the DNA TGTGCCAGCAGCTTATCTTCCCAGGGCCAACTCACCGGGGAGCTGTTTTTT. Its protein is CASSLSSQGQLTGELFF. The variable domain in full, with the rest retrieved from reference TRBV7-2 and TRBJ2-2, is GAGVSQSPSNKVTEKGKDVELRCDPISGHTALYWYRQSLGQGLEFLIYFQGNSAPDKSGLPSDRFSAERTGGSVSTLTIQRTQQEDSAVYLCASSLSSQGQLTGELFFGEGSRLTVL.

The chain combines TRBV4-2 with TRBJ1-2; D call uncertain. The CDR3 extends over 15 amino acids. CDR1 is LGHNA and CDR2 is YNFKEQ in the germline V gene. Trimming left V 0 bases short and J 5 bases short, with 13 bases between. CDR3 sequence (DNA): TGTGCCAGCAGCCAAGAAAAGATTTCGCCTTATGGCTACACCTTC. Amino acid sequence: CASSQEKISPYGYTF.

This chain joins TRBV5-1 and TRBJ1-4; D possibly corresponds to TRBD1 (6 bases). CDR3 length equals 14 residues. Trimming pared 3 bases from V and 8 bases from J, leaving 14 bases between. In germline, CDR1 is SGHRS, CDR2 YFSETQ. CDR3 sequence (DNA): TGCGCCAGCAGCTCCTCAGGGAGGGGGGAAAAACTGTTTTTT. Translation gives CASSSSGRGEKLFF.

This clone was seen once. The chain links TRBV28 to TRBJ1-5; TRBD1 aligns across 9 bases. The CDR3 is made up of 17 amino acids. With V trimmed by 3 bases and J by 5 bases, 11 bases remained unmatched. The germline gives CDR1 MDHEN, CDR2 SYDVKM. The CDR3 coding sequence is TGTGCCAGCAGTTTGTATGGTATGCGGACAGGGGATCAGCCCCAGCATTTT. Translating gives CASSLYGMRTGDQPQHF.

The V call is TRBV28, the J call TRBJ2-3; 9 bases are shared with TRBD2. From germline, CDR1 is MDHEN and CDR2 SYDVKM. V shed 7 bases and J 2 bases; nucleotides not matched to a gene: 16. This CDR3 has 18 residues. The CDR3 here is CASIPYSLAGSSTDTQYF. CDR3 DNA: TGTGCCAGCATACCATACTCTCTAGCGGGATCATCCACAGATACGCAGTATTTT.

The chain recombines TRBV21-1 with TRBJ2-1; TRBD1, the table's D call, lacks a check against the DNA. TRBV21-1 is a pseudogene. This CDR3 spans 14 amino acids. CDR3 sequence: CATEPGQGDNEQFF. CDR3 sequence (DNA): TGTGCCACCGAACCGGGACAGGGTGATAATGAGCAGTTCTTC.